This record concerns one T cell receptor (beta chain) sequence. The antigen is undetermined. The identical CDR3 is also encoded by other nucleotide sequences in the sample. The PCR made use of 60 Vbeta and 13 Jbeta primers. Data came from immunoSEQ multiplex PCR; TCRdb stores just in-frame clones and leaves some out. The sample includes more than 140,000 clones. The CDR3 consists of 14 residues. Germline loops: CDR1 SGHRS, CDR2 YFSETQ. V lost 0 bases and J 5 bases, leaving 11 bases between the germline ends. These data originate in a study of cytomegalovirus exposure and HLA in healthy donors. Study-level results: An analysis was carried out later, and it reportedly showed fewer N-insertions in an Asian-associated ancestry cluster than the 666-donor mean. Association of a missense DCLRE1C variant with TCR beta V- and J-gene trimming was reported in a later analysis. Many donors carried some public TCRs, although rarity characterized most TCR sequences. A later analysis found common viral pathogens apparently linked to several of the most significant clusters.

The receptor was isolated from a woman aged 18-29 years in good health and CMV-seronegative. Material for sequencing was PBMCs. This chain links TRBV5-1 with TRBJ1-1, with D possibly TRBD1 on 5 matching bases. CDR3 sequence (DNA): TGCGCCAGCAGCTTGGCTGGGGGGGGAACTGAAGCTTTCTTT. Translation gives CASSLAGGGTEAFF.